The clone carrying this T cell receptor (beta chain) was detected a few times. The antigen is not known. This sample was included in a study of cytomegalovirus exposure and HLA in healthy donors. Primers included in the PCR were 60 Vbeta and 13 Jbeta primers. This table comes from immunoSEQ multiplex PCR, and its TCRdb copy is limited to in-frame clones, with some not included. The profile covers over 70,000 clones, with less than 80% appearing a single time and 2.1% taken by the ten largest. The CDR3 spans 13 residues. V shed 10 bases and J shed 1 base, with 13 bases lying between them. The germline V gene encodes CDR1 PRHDT and CDR2 FYEKMQ (reference sequence). The study's findings and limits: Trimming of TCR beta V- and J-genes showed a link, identified in a later analysis, to a missense DCLRE1C variant.

The chain is built from TRBV13 and TRBJ1-2, with D maybe TRBD1 (5 bases). The receptor was derived from a man aged 30 to 45 in good health and CMV-seronegative. Source material: PBMCs. The CDR3 DNA is TGTGCCACCAAGGGGACTAATAACTATGGCTACACCTTC. Amino acid sequence: CATKGTNNYGYTF.